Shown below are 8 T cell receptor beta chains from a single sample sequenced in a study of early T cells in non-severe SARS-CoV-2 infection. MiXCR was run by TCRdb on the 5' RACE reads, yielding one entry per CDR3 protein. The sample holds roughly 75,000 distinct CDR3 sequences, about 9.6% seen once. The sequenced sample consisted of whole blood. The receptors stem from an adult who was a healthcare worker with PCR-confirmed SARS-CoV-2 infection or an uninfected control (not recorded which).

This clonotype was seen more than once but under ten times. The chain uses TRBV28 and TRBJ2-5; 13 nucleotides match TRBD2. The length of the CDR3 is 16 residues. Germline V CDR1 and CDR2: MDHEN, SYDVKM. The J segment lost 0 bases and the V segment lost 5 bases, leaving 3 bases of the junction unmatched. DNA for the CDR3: TGTGCCAGCAGTCAGGGACTAGCGGGAAACCAAGAGACCCAGTACTTC. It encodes CASSQGLAGNQETQYF.

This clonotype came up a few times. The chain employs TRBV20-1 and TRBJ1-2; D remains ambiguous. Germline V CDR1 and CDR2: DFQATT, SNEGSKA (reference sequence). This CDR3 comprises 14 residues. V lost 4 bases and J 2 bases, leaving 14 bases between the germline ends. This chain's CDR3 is CSAIHTGGNYGYTF. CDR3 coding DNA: TGCAGTGCTATTCACACCGGAGGGAACTATGGCTACACCTTC.

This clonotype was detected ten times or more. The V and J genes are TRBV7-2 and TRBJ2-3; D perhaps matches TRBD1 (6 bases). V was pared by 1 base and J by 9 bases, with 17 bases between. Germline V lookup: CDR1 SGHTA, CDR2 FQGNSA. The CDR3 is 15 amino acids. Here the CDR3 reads CASSLEGTSQKTQYF. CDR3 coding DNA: TGTGCCAGCAGCTTAGAGGGGACATCACAGAAGACGCAGTATTTT.

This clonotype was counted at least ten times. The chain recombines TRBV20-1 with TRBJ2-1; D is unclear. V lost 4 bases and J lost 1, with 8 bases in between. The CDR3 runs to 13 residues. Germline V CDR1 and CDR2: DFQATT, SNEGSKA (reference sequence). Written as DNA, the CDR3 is TGCAGTGCTACCGACGGTTCCTACAATGAGCAGTTCTTC. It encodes CSATDGSYNEQFF.

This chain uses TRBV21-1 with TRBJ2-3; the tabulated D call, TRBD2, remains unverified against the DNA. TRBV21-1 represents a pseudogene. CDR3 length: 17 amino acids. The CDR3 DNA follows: TGTGCCAGCAGCCCCCGACGGGTCCGGAGGGCCTTAGATACGCAGTATTTT. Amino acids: CASSPRRVRRALDTQYF.

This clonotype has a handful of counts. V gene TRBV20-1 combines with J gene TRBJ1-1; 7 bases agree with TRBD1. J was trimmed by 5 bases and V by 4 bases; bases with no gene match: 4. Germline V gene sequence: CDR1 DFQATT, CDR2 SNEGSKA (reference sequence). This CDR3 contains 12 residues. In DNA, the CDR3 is TGCAGTGCTACGCAGGGGGAAACTGAAGCTTTCTTT. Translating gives CSATQGETEAFF.

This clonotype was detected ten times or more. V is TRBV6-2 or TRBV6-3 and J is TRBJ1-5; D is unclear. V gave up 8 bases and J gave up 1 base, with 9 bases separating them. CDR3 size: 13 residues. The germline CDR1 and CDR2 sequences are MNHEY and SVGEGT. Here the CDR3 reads CASASQSNQPQHF. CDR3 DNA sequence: TGTGCCAGCGCCAGTCAAAGCAATCAGCCCCAGCATTTT.

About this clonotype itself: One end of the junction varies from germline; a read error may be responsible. The chain's CDR3 is CASTRQPRDYEQHF. The CDR3 region has the DNA TGTGCCAGCACCCGACAGCCGAGAGACTACGAGCAGCACTTC. The chain couples TRBV28 to TRBJ2-7, with D perhaps TRBD1 or TRBD2 (5 bases each). The CDR3 is made up of 14 amino acids. Germline-derived CDR1 and CDR2 are MDHEN and SYDVKM.